Presented here are 31 T cell receptor beta chains from one specimen sequenced in a study of T cells in Graves' hyperthyroidism and ophthalmopathy. The CDR3 regions of TCR beta were amplified from RNA transcripts. Carried out on the TCR CDR3, a first-round RT-PCR used the HTBI primer set. In TCRdb, the multiplex PCR reads were re-called with MiXCR into one record per CDR3 protein. The repertoire holds hundreds of thousands of distinct CDR3 sequences, just under 20% seen once, with 45% to 50% in the top ten. What was sequenced was blood. Receptors originate from a man in his forties with Graves' ophthalmopathy.

This clonotype appeared many times. CDR3 bases: TGTGCCAGCAGTTGGGGGGTGAAAGAGACCCAGTACTTC. This sequence encodes CASSWGVKETQYF. The V and J genes are TRBV12-3 or TRBV12-4 and TRBJ2-5, with D tentatively TRBD2 (6 bases). V lost 4 bases, J lost 3 bases, and 9 bases lay in between. The CDR3 totals 13 residues.

This chain connects TRBV20-1 to TRBJ2-2, with 8 bases fitting TRBD2. Looked up from germline, CDR1 is DFQATT and CDR2 is SNEGSKA (reference sequence). The J segment lost 4 bases and the V segment lost 1 base, leaving 5 bases of the junction unmatched. The CDR3 is 15 residues long. CDR3 DNA: TGCAGTGCTAGAGTTACTAGCGGAGGCACCGGGGAGCTGTTTTTT. Protein sequence: CSARVTSGGTGELFF.

At least ten counts were recorded for this clonotype. J is TRBJ2-7 and V is TRBV12-3 or TRBV12-4, with TRBD2 matching over 11 bases. The ends lost 7 bases at V and 3 bases at J; junction bases unmatched: 8. This CDR3 has 15 amino acids. Here the CDR3 reads CASTLGLAGFYEQYF. The CDR3 region has the DNA TGTGCCAGCACCCTAGGACTAGCGGGTTTCTACGAGCAGTACTTC.

This clonotype was picked up a small number of times. This sequence joins TRBV5-1 and TRBJ2-3; unclear D gene. Trimming stripped 3 bases from V and 4 bases from J, with 6 bases between. This CDR3 contains 12 residues. Germline lookup yields CDR1 SGHRS and CDR2 YFSETQ. CDR3 in DNA: TGCGCCAGCAGCTACCTTTCAGATACGCAGTATTTT. Amino acids: CASSYLSDTQYF.

This clonotype has just a few counts. The J gene is TRBJ2-7, the V gene TRBV20-1; the match to TRBD2 covers 7 bases. Germline CDR1 reads DFQATT; CDR2 reads SNEGSKA (reference sequence). J was trimmed by 3 bases and V by 5 bases; bases with no gene match: 7. The CDR3 has 13 amino acids. CDR3 residues: CSAPRSGVYEQYF. The CDR3 DNA follows: TGCAGTGCTCCTCGGAGCGGGGTCTACGAGCAGTACTTC.

This clonotype was observed at least ten times. The V gene is TRBV11-2, the J gene TRBJ2-3; D is unclear. Looked up from germline, CDR1 is SGHAT and CDR2 is FQNNGV. Trimming shortened V by 5 bases and J by 4 bases, and 10 bases separated the two germline ends. The CDR3 runs to 13 residues. Written as DNA, the CDR3 is TGTGCCAGCAGCATCAGCCCCCCAGATACGCAGTATTTT. It specifies CASSISPPDTQYF.

This clonotype was counted a few times. The gene calls are TRBV14 and TRBJ2-5; D not resolved. V was clipped by 3 bases and J by 4 bases, with 6 bases between them. This CDR3 has 12 residues. Germline V gene lookup returns CDR1 SGHDN and CDR2 FVKESK. The CDR3 loop reads CASSHILETQYF. The CDR3 DNA follows: TGTGCCAGCAGCCACATTTTAGAGACCCAGTACTTC. The full variable domain, completed using reference TRBV14 and TRBJ2-5, is EAGVTQFPSHSVIEKGQTVTLRCDPISGHDNLYWYRRVMGKEIKFLLHFVKESKQDESGMPNNRFLAERTGGTYSTLKVQPAELEDSGVYFCASSHILETQYFGPGTRLLVL.

With regard to this clonotype: This clone may be a read error of a much larger clone one base away. The rearrangement joins TRBV5-1 to TRBJ2-7, with D perhaps matching TRBD1 (6 bases). From germline, CDR1 is SGHRS and CDR2 YFSETQ. The CDR3 length is 15 residues. The V and J ends lost 0 bases and 7 bases respectively, with 17 bases between them. This CDR3 reads CASSLEGHQPHEQYF. The CDR3 DNA reads as TGCGCCAGCAGCTTGGAGGGACACCAACCCCATGAGCAGTACTTC.

This clonotype was counted many times. This sequence joins TRBV10-3 and TRBJ1-1, with TRBD1 as a possible D gene (6 bases). V was cut by 6 bases and J by 1 base, with 15 bases left in between. CDR3 length: 15 residues. Germline V gene sequence: CDR1 ENHRY, CDR2 SYGVKD. CDR3 nucleotide sequence: TGTGCCATCAGACCCAACAGGGAAACGAACACTGAAGCTTTCTTT. Translation gives CAIRPNRETNTEAFF.

This clonotype was observed a handful of times. CDR3: CASSLIAGTEAFF. In DNA, the CDR3 is TGTGCCAGCAGCTTAATTGCCGGCACTGAAGCTTTCTTT. The V and J genes are TRBV7-3 and TRBJ1-1, with D hard to call. This CDR3 has 13 amino acids. In germline, CDR1 is SGHTA, CDR2 FQGTGA. Trimming stripped 1 base from V and 4 bases from J, with 7 bases between. Full variable domain (rest looked up from reference TRBV7-3 and TRBJ1-1): GAGVSQTPSNKVTEKGKYVELRCDPISGHTALYWYRQSLGQGPEFLIYFQGTGAADDSGLPNDRFFAVRPEGSVSTLKIQRTERGDSAVYLCASSLIAGTEAFFGQGTRLTVV.

The chain is built from TRBV9 and TRBJ1-1, with 7 positions matching TRBD1. The CDR3 spans 14 residues. After removal of 4 bases from V and 8 bases from J, the junction contained 11 bases not matched to a gene. Germline V gives CDR1 SGDLS, CDR2 YYNGEE. CDR3 in amino acids: CASSSHIPGQEAFF. The CDR3 nucleotides read TGTGCCAGCAGCTCACACATACCGGGACAGGAAGCTTTCTTT.

This clonotype was detected ten times or more. V and J are TRBV28 and TRBJ2-5; unclear D gene. Germline CDR1 and CDR2: MDHEN and SYDVKM. The germline V and J ends were trimmed by 4 bases and 2 bases, with 17 bases remaining between them. This CDR3 spans 16 amino acids. Here the CDR3 reads CASSYAGRPQQETQYF. The CDR3 DNA reads as TGTGCCAGCAGTTACGCAGGACGGCCGCAACAAGAGACCCAGTACTTC.

The genes are TRBV12-3 or TRBV12-4 and TRBJ2-2; D is possibly TRBD2 (6 bases). The CDR3 is 16 amino acids. V shed 3 bases and J shed 6 bases, with 17 bases lying between them. The CDR3 spells CASSFIGASVAGELFF. CDR3 coding DNA: TGTGCCAGCAGTTTCATTGGGGCTAGCGTCGCCGGGGAGCTGTTTTTT.

This clonotype was seen at least ten times. This sequence joins TRBV6-1 and TRBJ1-1; D is undetermined. The CDR3 has 15 residues. The germline V and J ends were trimmed by 3 bases and 2 bases, with 13 bases remaining between them. Germline V gene sequence: CDR1 MNHNS, CDR2 SASEGT. CDR3 amino acids: CASSEVLTRNTEAFF. The DNA of the CDR3 is TGTGCCAGCAGTGAGGTGCTTACCCGAAACACTGAAGCTTTCTTT.

J is TRBJ2-7 and V is TRBV14; possibly TRBD1 for D (7 bases). Germline values: CDR1 SGHDN, CDR2 FVKESK. V lost 5 bases and J 3 bases, leaving 20 bases between the germline ends. CDR3 length: 16 amino acids. This CDR3 is CASSGNAGQLIYEQYF. As DNA, the CDR3 is TGTGCCAGCAGCGGAAACGCGGGACAGCTAATCTACGAGCAGTACTTC.

The chain couples TRBV7-9 to TRBJ2-1; the D gene could be TRBD1 or TRBD2 (5 bases each). This CDR3 has 12 amino acids. Germline lookup yields CDR1 SEHNR and CDR2 FQNEAQ (reference sequence). Trimming removed 11 bases from V and 8 bases from J, with 16 bases in between. The CDR3 loop reads CACGRGDDEQFF. For the CDR3, the DNA is TGTGCCTGTGGTAGGGGAGACGATGAGCAGTTCTTC.

There are a few counts of this clonotype. The chain employs TRBV6-1 and TRBJ2-7; D may be TRBD1 (6 bases). The CDR3 has 16 residues. Germline CDR1 and CDR2: MNHNS and SASEGT. V was shortened by 5 bases and J by 6 bases, with 23 bases between the two germline ends. The CDR3 loop is CASSYHTGKGGGEQYF. The CDR3 nucleotides are TGTGCCAGCAGTTACCATACAGGGAAAGGAGGTGGCGAGCAGTACTTC.

This clonotype came up many times. The chain is built from TRBV7-9 and TRBJ2-1; D may be TRBD1 (6 bases). The CDR3 consists of 12 residues. The V gene lost 5 bases and the J gene lost 6 bases, with 8 bases spanning the gap. Germline CDR1 SEHNR, CDR2 FQNEAQ (reference sequence). The CDR3, as DNA: TGTGCCAGCAGCAGGACAGTCAATGAGCAGTTCTTC. Its translation is CASSRTVNEQFF.

The chain employs TRBV5-5 and TRBJ2-3, with D possibly TRBD2 on 6 matching bases. The CDR3 consists of 17 residues. The germline V gene encodes CDR1 SGHKS and CDR2 YYEKEE (reference sequence). Trimming stripped 4 bases from V and 0 bases from J, with 18 bases between. The CDR3 sequence: CASSPRDLATSTDTQYF. The CDR3 nucleotides read TGTGCCAGCAGCCCACGGGATCTAGCGACTAGCACAGATACGCAGTATTTT.

There are a few counts of this clonotype. The V and J genes are TRBV30 and TRBJ1-1, with 8 bases lining up with TRBD1. This CDR3 has 13 residues. Losses at the gene ends were 5 bases for V and 11 bases for J; bases not matched to a gene: 13. Germline CDR1 reads GTSNPN; CDR2 reads SVGIG (reference sequence). CDR3 in DNA: TGTGCCTGGGATCCCGGACAGGGTGACCGGGCTTTCTTT. Translated: CAWDPGQGDRAFF.

This clonotype appeared many times. V gene TRBV7-2 combines with J gene TRBJ2-1; the match to TRBD2 covers 7 bases. With 5 bases clipped from V and 7 bases from J, the junction kept 11 bases outside the gene matches. In germline, CDR1 is SGHTA, CDR2 FQGNSA. The CDR3 consists of 15 residues. CDR3 region: CASSPRASGRNEQFF. For the CDR3, the DNA is TGTGCCAGCAGCCCCAGGGCTAGCGGTAGAAATGAGCAGTTCTTC.

Concerning this clonotype itself: One end of the junction varies from germline; a read error may be responsible. The chain carries TRBV7-9 and TRBJ2-1; D remains ambiguous. This CDR3 is 16 amino acids long. Germline V gives CDR1 SEHNR, CDR2 FQNEAQ (reference sequence). This CDR3 is CASRPNSAHSYNGQFF. CDR3 DNA sequence: TGTGCCAGCAGGCCTAATAGTGCCCACTCCTACAATGGGCAGTTCTTC. The whole variable domain, filled in from reference TRBV7-9 and TRBJ2-1, reads DTGVSQNPRHKITKRGQNVTFRCDPISEHNRLYWYRQTLGQGPEFLTYFQNEAQLEKSRLLSDRFSAERPKGSFSTLEIQRTEQGDSAMYLCASRPNSAHSYNGQFFGPGTRLTVL.

This clonotype came up many times. CDR3 protein: CASSVGPGTETQYF. Written as DNA, the CDR3 is TGTGCCAGCAGCGTAGGTCCGGGTACCGAGACCCAGTACTTC. The V call is TRBV9, the J call TRBJ2-5; D is uncertain. The CDR3 runs to 14 residues. V was trimmed by 0 bases and J by 5 bases, leaving 11 bases between them. Germline V gives CDR1 SGDLS, CDR2 YYNGEE.

This clonotype was seen ten or more times. The chain combines TRBV6-1 with TRBJ2-3; tentative D call: TRBD1 (5 bases). Germline assignment: CDR1 MNHNS and CDR2 SASEGT. CDR3 size: 16 residues. Trimming removed 2 bases from V and 3 bases from J, with 15 bases in between. The CDR3 region has the DNA TGTGCCAGCAGTGAAATAGGGGCAGTACCTACAGATACGCAGTATTTT. As protein: CASSEIGAVPTDTQYF.

The sample holds one count of this clonotype. The rearrangement joins TRBV6-1 to TRBJ2-1; D remains unclear. The length of the CDR3 is 13 residues. CDR1 and CDR2 from the germline V gene are MNHNS and SASEGT. V gave up 7 bases and J gave up 8 bases, with 15 bases separating them. The CDR3, as DNA: TGTGCCAGCACCGCCTCAACCTGGTATGAGCAGTTCTTC. Translation gives CASTASTWYEQFF.

The rearrangement links TRBV5-1 to TRBJ2-3, with D tentatively TRBD1 (5 bases). The germline CDR1 and CDR2 sequences are SGHRS and YFSETQ. The CDR3 is made up of 15 amino acids. The V gene lost 0 bases and the J gene lost 2 bases, with 10 bases spanning the gap. The CDR3: CASSLEGRYTDTQYF. CDR3 DNA: TGCGCCAGCAGCTTGGAGGGGCGGTACACAGATACGCAGTATTTT.

This chain links TRBV6-1 with TRBJ1-5; D is unresolved. V was pared by 8 bases and J by 0 bases, with 11 bases between. Looked up from germline, CDR1 is MNHNS and CDR2 is SASEGT. The CDR3 runs 14 residues. The CDR3 DNA reads TGTGCCAGCGCCACCGTCTATAGCAATCAGCCCCAGCATTTT. This gives the protein CASATVYSNQPQHF.

This clonotype was seen a few times. The genes are TRBV5-6 and TRBJ2-4; 7 nucleotides match TRBD1. The CDR3 runs 16 residues. With V trimmed by 4 bases and J by 0 bases, 7 bases remained unmatched. The germline V gene has CDR1 SGHDT and CDR2 YYEEEE. This CDR3 reads CASSGKGTAAKNIQYF. In nucleotides, the CDR3 is TGTGCCAGCAGCGGCAAAGGGACAGCAGCCAAAAACATTCAGTACTTC.

This clonotype was seen many times. The CDR3 DNA is TGCGCCAGCAGCTATGAAGGCGGGACAGGGGGAACTGAAGCTTTCTTT. The encoded protein is CASSYEGGTGGTEAFF. The chain combines TRBV5-1 with TRBJ1-1, with 11 bases identical to TRBD1. V trimming: 3 bases; J trimming: 5 bases; junction bases outside the gene matches: 9. The CDR3 spans 16 residues. Germline CDR1 is SGHRS and CDR2 is YFSETQ.

CDR3 sequence (DNA): TGTGCCAGCAGCTTAACTTCCTCTGGGGCCAACGTCCTGACTTTC. Protein product: CASSLTSSGANVLTF. This chain connects TRBV7-2 to TRBJ2-6; D gene uncertain. This CDR3 has 15 amino acids. Germline V gene sequence: CDR1 SGHTA, CDR2 FQGNSA. Trimming pared 2 bases from V and 0 bases from J, leaving 5 bases between.

Ten or more counts support this clonotype. The chain links TRBV12-5 to TRBJ1-2; D might be TRBD1 (5 bases). Germline V gives CDR1 LGHNT, CDR2 FRNRAP. The CDR3 is 17 residues long. Between the trimmed V and J ends, which lost 0 bases and 1 base, there was a span of 15 bases. The CDR3 protein is CASGLVAGAPFNYGYTF. Written as DNA, the CDR3 is TGTGCTAGTGGTTTGGTCGCCGGGGCCCCCTTTAACTATGGCTACACCTTC.